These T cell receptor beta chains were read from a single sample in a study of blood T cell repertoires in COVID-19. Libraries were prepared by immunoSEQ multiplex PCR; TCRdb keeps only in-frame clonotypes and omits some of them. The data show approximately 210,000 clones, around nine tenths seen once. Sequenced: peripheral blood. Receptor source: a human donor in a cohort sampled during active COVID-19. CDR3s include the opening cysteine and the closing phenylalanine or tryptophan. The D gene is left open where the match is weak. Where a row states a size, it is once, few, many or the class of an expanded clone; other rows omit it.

TGTGCCAGCAGCCCCACTTCCTTAACTAATGAAAAACTGTTTTTT,CASSPTSLTNEKLFF,TRBV6-5,NA,TRBJ1-4,NA
TGTGCCAGCAGCACGCGGACAGGGAATGGAAAACTGTTTTTT,CASSTRTGNGKLFF,TRBV5-4,TRBD1,TRBJ1-4,NA
TGTGCCAGCAAGTCGGGGACAGGGTTTAGGGAGCAGTACTTC,CASKSGTGFREQYF,TRBV6-5,TRBD1,TRBJ2-7,few
TGTGCCAGCAGCTTGGTCCCGGGGGGAAGCACAGATACGCAGTATTTT,CASSLVPGGSTDTQYF,TRBV5-5,TRBD2,TRBJ2-3,NA
TGTGCCAGCAGCGTAGGCCTCATACCGGGACAGAAGTACAATGAGCAGTTCTTC,CASSVGLIPGQKYNEQFF,TRBV9,TRBD1,TRBJ2-1,NA
TGCGCCAGCAGCCAAGGGAGTAATCAGCCCCAGCATTTT,CASSQGSNQPQHF,TRBV4-1,NA,TRBJ1-5,NA
TGTGCCAGCGGTTTACTAGCGGGTAGTATAGGCGCAGATACGCAGTATTTT,CASGLLAGSIGADTQYF,TRBV27,TRBD2,TRBJ2-3,NA
TGCGCCAGCAGCTTGGCCCCGGGACAGCAAGAGACCCAGTACTTC,CASSLAPGQQETQYF,TRBV5-1,TRBD1,TRBJ2-5,NA
TGCGCCAGCAGCCAAGATTTTAGTCGATTTGTGAACAGGGAATTAACCATATATTTT,CASSQDFSRFVNRELTIYF,TRBV4-1,NA,TRBJ1-3,NA
TGTGCCAGCAGCAAGCCGAGCTCTGGGGCCAACGTCCTGACTTTC,CASSKPSSGANVLTF,TRBV21-1,NA,TRBJ2-6,NA
TGTGCCTGGAGACAACGGGGGGCATACGAGACCCAGTACTTC,CAWRQRGAYETQYF,TRBV30,NA,TRBJ2-5,once
TGTGCCAGCAGCCCTGAACTAGCGGTGGGGGATACGCAGTATTTT,CASSPELAVGDTQYF,TRBV7-9,TRBD2,TRBJ2-3,NA
TGCGCCAGCAGCTTGGCCCCGACAGGGGCAAATTCACCCCTCCACTTT,CASSLAPTGANSPLHF,TRBV5-1,TRBD1,TRBJ1-6,NA
TGTGCCAGCAGCTTAGGGGGGGACACCGGGGAGCTGTTTTTT,CASSLGGDTGELFF,TRBV5-4,NA,TRBJ2-2,NA
TGTGCCAGCAGTTGGGGGGGTTCACCCCTCCACTTT,CASSWGGSPLHF,TRBV25-1,NA,TRBJ1-6,NA
TGTGCCAGCAGTTTTTCAGGGACCTATAATTCACCCCTCCACTTT,CASSFSGTYNSPLHF,TRBV6-2/TRBV6-3,NA,TRBJ1-6,NA
TGTGCCAGCAGACCGGCCGGGACAGGGGGCGGCCCGGAAGCTTTCTTT,CASRPAGTGGGPEAFF,TRBV7-9,TRBD1,TRBJ1-1,NA
TGTGCCAGCAGCCGACCGGGTTCTGGAAACACCATATATTTT,CASSRPGSGNTIYF,TRBV3-1/TRBV3-2,NA,TRBJ1-3,few
TGTGCCAGCAGCCAAAGTCTAGCGGAGAACACAGATACGCAGTATTTT,CASSQSLAENTDTQYF,TRBV7-9,TRBD2,TRBJ2-3,NA
TGTGCCAGCAGTGTGCTAGCGGGAACGAATGAGCAGTTCTTC,CASSVLAGTNEQFF,TRBV2,TRBD2,TRBJ2-1,NA
TGTGCCAGCAGCAGGGGAGGGATCACAGATACGCAGTATTTT,CASSRGGITDTQYF,TRBV25-1,NA,TRBJ2-3,NA
TGTGCCAGCAGCAAAGATGAAGGGGCTGGTGGCTACACCTTC,CASSKDEGAGGYTF,TRBV21-1,NA,TRBJ1-2,NA
TGTGCCAGCGAGTCGGGGACGAACACCGGGGAGCTGTTTTTT,CASESGTNTGELFF,TRBV9,NA,TRBJ2-2,NA
TGTGCCAGCAGCTCGGGACAGTACACCGGGGAGCTGTTTTTT,CASSSGQYTGELFF,TRBV11-3,TRBD1,TRBJ2-2,NA